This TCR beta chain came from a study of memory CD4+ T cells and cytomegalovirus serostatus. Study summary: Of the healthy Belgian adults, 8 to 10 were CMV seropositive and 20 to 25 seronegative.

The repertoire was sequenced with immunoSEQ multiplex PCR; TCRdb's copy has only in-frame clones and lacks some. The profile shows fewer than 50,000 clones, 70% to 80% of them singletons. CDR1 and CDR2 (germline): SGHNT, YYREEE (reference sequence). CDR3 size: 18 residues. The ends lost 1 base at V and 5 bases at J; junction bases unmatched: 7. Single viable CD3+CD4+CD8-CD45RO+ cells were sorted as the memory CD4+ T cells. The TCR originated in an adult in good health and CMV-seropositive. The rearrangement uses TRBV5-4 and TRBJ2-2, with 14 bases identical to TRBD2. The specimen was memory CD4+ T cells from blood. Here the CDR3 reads CASSLRLAGGPETGELFF. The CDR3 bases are TGTGCCAGCAGCTTGCGACTAGCGGGAGGGCCTGAAACCGGGGAGCTGTTTTTT.